These 7 T cell receptor beta chains were all obtained from the same sample, sequenced in a study of blood T cell repertoires in COVID-19. Clones were sequenced by immunoSEQ multiplex PCR, and TCRdb holds only the in-frame ones, with some missing. Of about 260,000 clones listed, more than 75% were seen once; the top ten hold approximately 1.5%. The source material was peripheral blood. The receptors here all came from a woman aged 35 to 49 who had recovered from COVID-19.

The chain joins TRBV6-1 to TRBJ1-2, with TRBD1 as a possible D gene (5 bases). V was trimmed by 0 bases and J by 6 bases, leaving 8 bases between them. Germline loops: CDR1 MNHNS, CDR2 SASEGT. The CDR3 is 13 amino acids. This CDR3 is CASSEAGGDGYTF. The CDR3, as DNA: TGTGCCAGCAGTGAAGCCGGGGGTGATGGCTACACCTTC.

V and J are TRBV2 and TRBJ2-7; 7 bases map to TRBD2. Trimming removed 3 bases from V and 1 base from J; junction bases left unmatched: 6. Germline values: CDR1 SNHLY, CDR2 FYNNEI. The CDR3 length is 15 residues. The CDR3 sequence: CASSDRDYMSYEQYF. CDR3 nucleotides: TGTGCCAGCAGTGACCGGGACTATATGTCCTACGAGCAGTACTTC.

The gene calls are TRBV4-1 and TRBJ2-5, with 7 bases that match TRBD1. Germline V gives CDR1 MGHRA, CDR2 YSYEKL. V was clipped by 4 bases and J by 2 bases; unmatched bases: 10. The CDR3 sequence is 16 residues long. The CDR3 DNA reads TGCGCCAGCAGCCTCGCCAGGGACAGAACGCAAGAGACCCAGTACTTC. Translated, it gives CASSLARDRTQETQYF.

This clone has more than one count but fewer than ten. CDR3 protein: CASSSGTGPQKLFF. In nucleotides, the CDR3 is TGTGCCAGCAGCTCCGGGACAGGTCCCCAAAAACTGTTTTTT. The chain is built from TRBV5-6 and TRBJ1-4; the match to TRBD1 covers 8 bases. Germline V CDR1 and CDR2: SGHDT, YYEEEE. The CDR3 is 14 residues long. V shed 3 bases and J 9 bases; nucleotides not matched to a gene: 7.

The V call is TRBV9, the J call TRBJ2-7; D is unclear. Per the germline V gene, CDR1 is SGDLS and CDR2 is YYNGEE. V lost 4 bases and J 7 bases, leaving 12 bases between the germline ends. This CDR3 has 12 residues. This chain's CDR3 is CASSPLGREQYF. CDR3 nucleotide sequence: TGTGCCAGCAGCCCCCTTGGTCGGGAGCAGTACTTC. Full variable domain (remainder filled in from reference TRBV9 and TRBJ2-7): DSGVTQTPKHLITATGQRVTLRCSPRSGDLSVYWYQQSLDQGLQFLIQYYNGEERAKGNILERFSAQQFPDLHSELNLSSLELGDSALYFCASSPLGREQYFGPGTRLTVT.

The DNA for the CDR3 is TGTGCCAGCTCACCACGGGCAGGGGATGGCTACACCTTC. This translates into CASSPRAGDGYTF. The chain couples TRBV18 to TRBJ1-2; weak D call: TRBD1 (6 bases). Germline CDR1 reads KGHSH; CDR2 reads LQKENI. V lost 1 base and J 6 bases, leaving 9 bases between the germline ends. CDR3 length: 13 amino acids. The variable domain in full, completed from reference TRBV18 and TRBJ1-2, reads NAGVMQNPRHLVRRRGQEARLRCSPMKGHSHVYWYRQLPEEGLKFMVYLQKENIIDESGMPKERFSAEFPKEGPSILRIQQVVRGDSAAYFCASSPRAGDGYTFGSGTRLTVV.

The chain's CDR3 is CASSLGFRDPYF. As DNA, the CDR3 is TGTGCCAGCAGCTTAGGTTTCAGGGATCCGTACTTC. The V and J genes are TRBV7-2 and TRBJ2-7, with a tentative D call TRBD1 (5 bases). CDR3 length: 12 residues. Germline-derived CDR1 and CDR2 are SGHTA and FQGNSA. V was pared by 1 base and J by 12 bases, with 13 bases between.